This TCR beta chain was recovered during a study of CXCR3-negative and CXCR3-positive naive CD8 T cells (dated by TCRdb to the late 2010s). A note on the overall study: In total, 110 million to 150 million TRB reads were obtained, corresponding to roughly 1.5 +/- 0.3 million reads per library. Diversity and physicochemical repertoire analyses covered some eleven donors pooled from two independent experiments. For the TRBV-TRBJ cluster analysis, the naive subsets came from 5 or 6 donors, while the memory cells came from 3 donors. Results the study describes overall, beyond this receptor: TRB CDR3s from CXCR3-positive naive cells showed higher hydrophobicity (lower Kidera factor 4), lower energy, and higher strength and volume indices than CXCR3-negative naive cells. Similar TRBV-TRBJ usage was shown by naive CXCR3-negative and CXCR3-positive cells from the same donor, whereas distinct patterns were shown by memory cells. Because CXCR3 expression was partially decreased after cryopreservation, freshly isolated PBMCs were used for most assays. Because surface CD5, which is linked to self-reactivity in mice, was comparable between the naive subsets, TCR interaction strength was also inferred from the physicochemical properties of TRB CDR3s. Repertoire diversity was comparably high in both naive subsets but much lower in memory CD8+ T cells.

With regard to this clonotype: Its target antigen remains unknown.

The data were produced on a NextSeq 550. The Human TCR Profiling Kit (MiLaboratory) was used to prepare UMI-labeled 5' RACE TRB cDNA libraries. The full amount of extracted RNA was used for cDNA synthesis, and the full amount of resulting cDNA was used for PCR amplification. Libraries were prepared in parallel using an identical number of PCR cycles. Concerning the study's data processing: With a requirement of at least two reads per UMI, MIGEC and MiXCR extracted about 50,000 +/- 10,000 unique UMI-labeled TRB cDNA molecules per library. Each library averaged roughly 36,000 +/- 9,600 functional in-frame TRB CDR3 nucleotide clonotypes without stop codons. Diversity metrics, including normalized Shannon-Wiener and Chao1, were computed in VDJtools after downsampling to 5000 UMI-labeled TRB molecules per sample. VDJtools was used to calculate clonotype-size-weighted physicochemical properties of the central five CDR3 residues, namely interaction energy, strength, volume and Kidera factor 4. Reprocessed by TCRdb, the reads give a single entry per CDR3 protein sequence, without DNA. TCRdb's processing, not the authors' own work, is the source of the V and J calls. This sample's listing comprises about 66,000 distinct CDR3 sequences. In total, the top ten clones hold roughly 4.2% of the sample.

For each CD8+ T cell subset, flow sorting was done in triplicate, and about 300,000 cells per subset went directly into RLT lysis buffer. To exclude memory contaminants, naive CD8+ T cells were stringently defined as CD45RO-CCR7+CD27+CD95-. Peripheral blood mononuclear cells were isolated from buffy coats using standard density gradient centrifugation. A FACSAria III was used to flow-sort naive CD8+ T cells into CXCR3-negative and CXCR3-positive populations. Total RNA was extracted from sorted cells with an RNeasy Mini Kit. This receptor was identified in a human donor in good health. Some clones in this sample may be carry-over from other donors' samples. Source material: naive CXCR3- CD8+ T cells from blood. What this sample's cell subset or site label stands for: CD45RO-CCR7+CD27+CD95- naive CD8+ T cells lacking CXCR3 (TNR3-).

The CDR3 loop reads CSVDRYTPNNEQFF. Here the chain combines TRBV29-1 and TRBJ2-1. CDR1 and CDR2 were assigned from the germline V gene as SQVTM and ANQGSEA. The CDR3 has 14 amino acids, counting the end cysteine and phenylalanine. A DNA sequence was not provided.